This entry features one T cell receptor beta chain sequence. Its antigen is not yet known. Per-nucleotide qualities are absent, and no much larger clonotype sits a single base away. Its CDR3 holds 16 amino acids, cysteine through phenylalanine. The DNA shown is the 48-base CDR3, in frame from base 1. Ends trimmed: V by 3 bases, J by 5 bases; bases unmatched to a gene: 11. CDR1 is given as SGHTS and CDR2 as YDEGEE, both from the germline V gene. Each collaborating institution followed its own protocols to collect whole blood in K2EDTA tubes. For TCRbeta analysis, collaborator samples were shipped as frozen whole blood, as isolated PBMCs, or as DNA extracted from either sample type. TCRbeta CDR3 regions were amplified from genomic DNA by means of the immunoSEQ Assay, a bias-controlled multiplex PCR. The original methods were these. The number of nucleated cells in each sample was estimated from the amplification of reference gene primers within the assay. To quantify the absolute abundance of each unique TCRbeta CDR3 rearrangement, sequence reads were collapsed and filtered. For each sample, productive Simpson clonality was calculated as the square root of Simpson's diversity index across productive rearrangements. Entries here come from immuneACCESS through TCRdb and include only in-frame sequences with V and J called. Some clones fail to appear in such tables; in the studies checked, an unresolved V gene covers under half of the shortfall, and the cause of the remainder is unknown. From that table come the V and J calls and clone size; the DNA was used to work out D and trimming. This sample comprises 250,000 to 350,000 clones, over 75% of them detected only once. Together, the top ten hold approximately 12% of the sample.

The sample originates from a study of blood T cell repertoires in COVID-19 (dated by TCRdb to 2020 to 2021). For the study in its entirety: The collaborator samples originated in the United States, Italy and Spain and spanned the acute and convalescent phases of COVID-19. Samples came from the ongoing ImmuneRACE study (first 160 participants) plus 1,254 subjects from 6 global collaborators. Where available, HLA class I and class II types were taken from metadata supplied by the sample provider and were not determined by assay-based typing. The material from the prospective study consisted of cDNA or gDNA derived from T cells, B-cell-depleted T cells, or PBMCs. A de-identified subject ID, COVID-19 status, age in years and sex were almost always included in the sample metadata. Deeply sampled blood TCRbeta repertoires from subjects exposed to, actively infected with, or recovered from COVID-19 were included in the dataset. The repertoires were made available in a free public database intended to serve as a resource for research on the immune response to SARS-CoV-2. What the authors observed across the whole study: The quantity of clinical and demographic metadata differed by source and by participant and was supplied without curation.

Material for sequencing was peripheral blood. This receptor was identified in a woman aged 60 to 75 with acute or convalescent COVID-19. The chain joins TRBV5-8 to TRBJ1-3; 7 middle bases align to TRBD1. DNA sequence: TGTGCCAGCAGCTCCGCGGGACAGTACCGAAGAAACACCATATATTTT. Translated, this gives CASSSAGQYRRNTIYF.